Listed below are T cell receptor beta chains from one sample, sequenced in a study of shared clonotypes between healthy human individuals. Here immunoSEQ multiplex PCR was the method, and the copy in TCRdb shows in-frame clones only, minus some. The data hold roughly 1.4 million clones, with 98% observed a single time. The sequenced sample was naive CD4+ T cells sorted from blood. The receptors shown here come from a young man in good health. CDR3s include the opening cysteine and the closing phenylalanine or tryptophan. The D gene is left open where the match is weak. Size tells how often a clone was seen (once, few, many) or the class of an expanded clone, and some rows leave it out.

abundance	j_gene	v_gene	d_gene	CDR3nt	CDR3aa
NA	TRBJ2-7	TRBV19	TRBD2	TGTGCCAGTAGGAGGTCTAGCGGCTCCTACGAGCAGTACTTC	CASRRSSGSYEQYF
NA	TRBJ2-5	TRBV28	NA	TGTGCCAGCACAAGGGGGCGGGGTCGAGAGACCCAGTACTTC	CASTRGRGRETQYF
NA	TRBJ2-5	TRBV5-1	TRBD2	TGCGCCAGCAGCAGGGACTATCTCCAAGAGACCCAGTACTTC	CASSRDYLQETQYF
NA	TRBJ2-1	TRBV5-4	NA	TGTGCCAGCAGCCCACCAGGGTCCTACAATGAGCAGTTCTTC	CASSPPGSYNEQFF
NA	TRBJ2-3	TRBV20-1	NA	TGCAGTGCGCGGACTGGGGATACGCAGTATTTT	CSARTGDTQYF
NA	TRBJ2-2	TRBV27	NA	TGTGCCAGCAGTTTACAACGGAACACCGGGGAGCTGTTTTTT	CASSLQRNTGELFF
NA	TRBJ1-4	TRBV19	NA	TGTGCCAGTAGTATAGTTGGGAGGGTAATCGATGAAAAACTGTTTTTT	CASSIVGRVIDEKLFF
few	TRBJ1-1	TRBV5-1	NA	TGCGCCAGCAGCTTGAAAGGGGACACTGAAGCTTTCTTT	CASSLKGDTEAFF
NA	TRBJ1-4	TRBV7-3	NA	TGTGCCAGCAGCTTAAATAGGGGCGAAAAACTGTTTTTT	CASSLNRGEKLFF
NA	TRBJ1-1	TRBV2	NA	TGTGCCAGCAGTGAATTGATTGAAGCTTTCTTT	CASSELIEAFF
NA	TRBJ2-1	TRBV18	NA	TGTGCCAGCTCCCCCTATAGCGGCGCAGGCCACAATGAGCAGTTCTTC	CASSPYSGAGHNEQFF
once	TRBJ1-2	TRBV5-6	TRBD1	TGTGCCAGCAGCCCGGGGACAGGGCTCCTAGGGGGCTACACCTTC	CASSPGTGLLGGYTF
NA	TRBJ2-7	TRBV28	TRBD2	TGTGCCAGCAGTTCCCTCCGGCTAGCGGACTACGAGCAGTACTTC	CASSSLRLADYEQYF
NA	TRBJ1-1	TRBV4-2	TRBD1	TGTGCCAGCAGCCAAGGACAGGGGGCGAGCACTGAAGCTTTCTTT	CASSQGQGASTEAFF
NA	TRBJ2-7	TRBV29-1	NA	TGCAGCGTTAGTAGGGAGAACTACGAGCAGTACTTC	CSVSRENYEQYF
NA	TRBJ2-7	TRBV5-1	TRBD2	TGCGCCAGCAGCTTGGTAGCGGGAGATGCGTACGAGCAGTACTTC	CASSLVAGDAYEQYF
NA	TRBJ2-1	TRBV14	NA	TGTGCCAGCAGCCAGAGGGGAAGGGCGACAAATGAGCAGTTCTTC	CASSQRGRATNEQFF
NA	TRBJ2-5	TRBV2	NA	TGTGCCAGCAGTGAACTGGACATACAACTACAAGAGACCCAGTACTTC	CASSELDIQLQETQYF
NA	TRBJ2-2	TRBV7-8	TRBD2	TGTGCCAGCAGCTTAGGGACTAGCCGGGGTTTTCGAACCGGGGAGCTGTTTTTT	CASSLGTSRGFRTGELFF
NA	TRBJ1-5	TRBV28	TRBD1	TGTGCCAGCAGAGGGACAGGAGATCAGCCCCAGCATTTT	CASRGTGDQPQHF
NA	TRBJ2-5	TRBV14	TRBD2	TGTGCCAGCAGCCAAGAGGGACTAGCGCGAGGGTTTGGAGAGACCCAGTACTTC	CASSQEGLARGFGETQYF
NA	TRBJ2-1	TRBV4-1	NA	TGCGCCAGCAGCCAAGAAGGGAGGACCGCCTACAATGAGCAGTTCTTC	CASSQEGRTAYNEQFF
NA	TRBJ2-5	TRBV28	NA	TGTGCCAGCAGTGGACTTAGCGTTCAAGAGACCCAGTACTTC	CASSGLSVQETQYF
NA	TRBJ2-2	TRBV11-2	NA	TGTGCCAGCAGCTTAGATAGGGGGAGGGCCAAATCCGGGGAGCTGTTTTTT	CASSLDRGRAKSGELFF
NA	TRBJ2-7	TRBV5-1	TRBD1	TGCGCCAGCGCGTCCGGACAGGGGTCTATTCAGTACTTC	CASASGQGSIQYF
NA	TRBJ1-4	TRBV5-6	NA	TGTGCCAGCAGACTGTCCGCAACTAATGAAAAACTGTTTTTT	CASRLSATNEKLFF
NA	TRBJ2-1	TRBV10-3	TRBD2	TGTGCCATCAGAACTAGCGGGAGCTCCTACAATGAGCAGTTCTTC	CAIRTSGSSYNEQFF
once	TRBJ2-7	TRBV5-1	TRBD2	TGCGCCAGCAGGGAGCGGGAAGCCTTCTCCTACGAGCAGTACTTC	CASREREAFSYEQYF
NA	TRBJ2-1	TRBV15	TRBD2	TGTGCCACCAGCAGAAAACTAGCGGAGCCGTACAATGAGCAGTTCTTC	CATSRKLAEPYNEQFF
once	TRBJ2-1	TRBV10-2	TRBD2	TGCGCCAGCCGAAGTAGCGGGAGGGCCTGGGAGCAGTTCTTC	CASRSSGRAWEQFF
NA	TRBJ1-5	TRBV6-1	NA	TGTGCCAGCAGTGAAGCAGGGGAGACGCGGCCCCAGCATTTT	CASSEAGETRPQHF
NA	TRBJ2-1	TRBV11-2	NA	TGTGCCAGCAGCTACCGGGGGAATGAGCAGTTCTTC	CASSYRGNEQFF
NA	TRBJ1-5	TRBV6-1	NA	TGTGCCAGCAGTGAAAAATTGGGGGGGGCCGAGCAGCCCCAGCATTTT	CASSEKLGGAEQPQHF